This TCR beta chain was documented in a study of CD8 T cells in ankylosing spondylitis. TCRdb redid the calling of the 5' RACE reads with MiXCR, one entry per CDR3 protein. The sample carries about 130,000 distinct CDR3 sequences, about an eighth recorded once. The germline V gene encodes CDR1 MNHEY and CDR2 SVGAGI. Between the trimmed V and J ends, which lost 6 bases and 7 bases, there was a span of 9 bases. This CDR3 has 12 residues. In its sample, this clonotype was seen many times. Source material: blood, either unsorted or a sorted T cell fraction (not recorded which). The chain links TRBV6-5 to TRBJ2-2, with D perhaps matching TRBD2 (5 bases). This clonotype was sampled from a female donor with ankylosing spondylitis or in good health (not recorded which). This CDR3 reads CASRRDSGELFF. CDR3 coding DNA: TGTGCCAGCAGACGGGATAGCGGGGAGCTGTTTTTT.